The rows below give T cell receptor beta chains drawn from one sample of a study of vaccination and CD4 T cells after COVID-19. These TCRs are of unknown antigen specificity. TCRdb analysed the PCR reads with MiXCR anew, one entry per CDR3 protein. Altogether roughly 20,000 distinct CDR3 sequences are present, 55% being singletons, with the ten largest covering roughly 9.2%. Sequencing was done on a sample of CD4+ T cells from blood, cultured in vitro. All receptors derive from a human donor who had recovered from COVID-19. Both conserved end residues are part of each CDR3. Fields, in order: J gene, V gene, CDR3 protein.

TRBJ1-1 TRBV20-1 CSARDPTGSKYTEAFF
TRBJ2-7 TRBV18 CASSLTNRRDEQYF
TRBJ2-5 TRBV28 CASSLPGWGETQYF
TRBJ1-2 TRBV4-1 CASSQGLRSGYGYTF
TRBJ1-2 TRBV9 CASSPEQGWYGYTF
TRBJ1-5 TRBV4-3 CASSQERDRVQPQHF
TRBJ2-5 TRBV7-2 CASSSLAGNTLWTQYF
TRBJ2-5 TRBV5-4 CASSSRLAGGETQYF
TRBJ2-3 TRBV7-3 CASSGSGRAEDTQYF
TRBJ1-2 TRBV6-5 CASSYTPNYGYTF
TRBJ2-2 TRBV9 CASSPLAAGELFF
TRBJ1-1 TRBV6-1 CASSGSTGFDTEAFF
TRBJ2-7 TRBV20-1 CSARGSTLAGKTYEQYF
TRBJ1-1 TRBV20-1 CSARDLQANTEAFF
TRBJ1-2 TRBV7-9 CASSPTLGGGYTF
TRBJ2-5 TRBV24-1 CATSGSSGSQETQYF
TRBJ1-2 TRBV27 CASSQGQGARYGYAF
TRBJ1-3 TRBV18 CASSPTSPSQGNTIYF
TRBJ1-1 TRBV2 CASSEGREETEAFF
TRBJ2-5 TRBV20-1 CATSGGAQETQYF
TRBJ2-1 TRBV6-1 CASSVHETGDYNEQFF
TRBJ2-5 TRBV7-2 CASSSRGRTEPRGTQYF
TRBJ1-5 TRBV6-1 CASRPTGGDQPQHF
TRBJ2-3 TRBV6-5 CASSFRSTDTQYF
TRBJ2-3 TRBV4-2 CASSQRGQREVRDTQYF
TRBJ2-5 TRBV25-1 CANDGGYRYPGRETQYF
TRBJ2-7 TRBV19 CASSSQGGGWYEQYF
TRBJ1-1 TRBV5-4 CASSTTVNTEAFF
TRBJ1-2 TRBV11-2 CASSPQGIRGYTF
TRBJ1-6 TRBV28 CASSLLRDSPLHF
TRBJ1-2 TRBV27 CASSPRTGHNYGYTF
TRBJ2-5 TRBV20-1 CSASLETQYF